The rows below give T cell receptor beta chains drawn from one sample of a study of T cells in Graves' hyperthyroidism and ophthalmopathy. A single record per CDR3 protein comes from TCRdb applying MiXCR to the multiplex PCR reads. This sample yields hundreds of thousands of distinct CDR3 sequences, of which approximately 20% are seen a single time; 47% belongs to the top ten. The material sequenced was blood. The receptors stem from a man between 40 and 49 years old with Graves' ophthalmopathy. The CDR3 runs from the conserved cysteine through the conserved F or W. The D gene is left open where the match is weak. Some rows mark clone size as missing; the rest say once, few, many or name a class of expanded clone.

J gene: TRBJ1-1
clone size: -
V gene: TRBV6-5
D gene: TRBD1
CDR3 protein: CASTKRTGSLEALF
CDR3 DNA: TGTGCCAGCACCAAACGGACAGGGTCGCTTGAAGCTCTCTTT

J gene: TRBJ2-1
clone size: few
V gene: TRBV30
D gene: -
CDR3 protein: CAWSGPGLPGDEQFF
CDR3 DNA: TGTGCCTGGAGCGGTCCGGGACTGCCTGGGGATGAGCAGTTCTTC

J gene: TRBJ2-2
clone size: -
V gene: TRBV5-6
D gene: -
CDR3 protein: CASFLLGGTGELFF
CDR3 DNA: TGTGCCAGCTTCTTGCTCGGGGGAACCGGGGAGCTGTTTTTT

J gene: TRBJ2-1
clone size: few
V gene: TRBV5-1
D gene: -
CDR3 protein: CASSLAQAVPPNEQFF
CDR3 DNA: TGCGCCAGCAGCTTGGCCCAAGCGGTCCCACCCAATGAGCAGTTCTTC

J gene: TRBJ2-7
clone size: few
V gene: TRBV29-1
D gene: -
CDR3 protein: CSVEWRSTGEQYF
CDR3 DNA: TGCAGCGTTGAGTGGCGGTCAACGGGGGAGCAGTACTTC

J gene: TRBJ1-1
clone size: many
V gene: TRBV5-1
D gene: -
CDR3 protein: CASSLSRGNTEAFF
CDR3 DNA: TGCGCCAGCAGCTTGTCCAGGGGCAACACTGAAGCTTTCTTT

J gene: TRBJ1-3
clone size: -
V gene: TRBV11-2
D gene: TRBD1
CDR3 protein: CASSLGSAQGGTIYF
CDR3 DNA: TGTGCCAGCAGCCTTGGTTCTGCACAGGGGGGCACCATATATTTT

J gene: TRBJ1-1
clone size: -
V gene: TRBV15
D gene: -
CDR3 protein: CATSRGGAGMNTEAFF
CDR3 DNA: TGTGCCACCAGCAGAGGAGGAGCGGGGATGAACACTGAAGCTTTCTTT

J gene: TRBJ2-5
clone size: many
V gene: TRBV7-9
D gene: -
CDR3 protein: CASSYQGAQETQYF
CDR3 DNA: TGTGCCAGCAGTTACCAGGGTGCACAAGAGACCCAGTACTTC

J gene: TRBJ1-1
clone size: many
V gene: TRBV19
D gene: -
CDR3 protein: CASSIGNTEAFF
CDR3 DNA: TGTGCCAGTAGTATTGGGAACACTGAAGCTTTCTTT

J gene: TRBJ1-2
clone size: once
V gene: TRBV7-9
D gene: -
CDR3 protein: CASSPVGQGSSAGGYTF
CDR3 DNA: TGTGCCAGCAGCCCCGTGGGGCAGGGTTCATCGGCAGGGGGCTACACCTTC

J gene: TRBJ1-6
clone size: many
V gene: TRBV20-1
D gene: -
CDR3 protein: CSAREPVNSPLHF
CDR3 DNA: TGCAGTGCTAGAGAGCCTGTCAATTCACCCCTCCACTTT

J gene: TRBJ1-1
clone size: -
V gene: TRBV6-5
D gene: TRBD1
CDR3 protein: CASSYSTGSTEAFF
CDR3 DNA: TGTGCCAGCAGTTACTCGACAGGGAGCACTGAAGCTTTCTTT

J gene: TRBJ1-1
clone size: many
V gene: TRBV10-3
D gene: -
CDR3 protein: CAISGQQANTEAFF
CDR3 DNA: TGTGCCATCAGTGGGCAACAGGCGAACACTGAAGCTTTCTTT

J gene: TRBJ2-5
clone size: -
V gene: TRBV5-1
D gene: -
CDR3 protein: CASSLAAGPQETQYF
CDR3 DNA: TGCGCCAGCAGCTTGGCGGCAGGCCCTCAAGAGACCCAGTACTTC

J gene: TRBJ2-2
clone size: -
V gene: TRBV18
D gene: -
CDR3 protein: CASSPRSRRLVTGELFF
CDR3 DNA: TGTGCCAGCTCACCCCGTTCTCGGCGCCTGGTAACCGGGGAGCTGTTTTTT

J gene: TRBJ2-1
clone size: many
V gene: TRBV5-6
D gene: TRBD1
CDR3 protein: CASSRTGLYNEQFF
CDR3 DNA: TGTGCCAGCAGTCGGACAGGACTCTACAATGAGCAGTTCTTC

J gene: TRBJ2-7
clone size: -
V gene: TRBV28
D gene: TRBD1
CDR3 protein: CASTGARSEQYF
CDR3 DNA: TGTGCTTCGACAGGGGCGCGTAGCGAGCAGTACTTC

J gene: TRBJ2-1
clone size: few
V gene: TRBV28
D gene: TRBD2
CDR3 protein: CASSSSGAVNWNEQFF
CDR3 DNA: TGTGCCAGCTCCAGTAGCGGGGCAGTTAACTGGAATGAGCAGTTCTTC

J gene: TRBJ2-5
clone size: few
V gene: TRBV6-1
D gene: TRBD2
CDR3 protein: CASKGELAVIQETQYF
CDR3 DNA: TGTGCCAGCAAAGGGGAGCTAGCGGTGATACAAGAGACCCAGTACTTC

J gene: TRBJ1-1
clone size: many
V gene: TRBV7-8
D gene: TRBD1
CDR3 protein: CASSLAKTGGSNTEAFF
CDR3 DNA: TGTGCCAGCAGCTTAGCCAAGACAGGGGGATCCAACACTGAAGCTTTCTTT

J gene: TRBJ2-1
clone size: -
V gene: TRBV10-3
D gene: -
CDR3 protein: CAISSGLSSYNEQFF
CDR3 DNA: TGTGCCATCAGTTCGGGCCTGAGCTCCTACAATGAGCAGTTCTTC

J gene: TRBJ2-1
clone size: many
V gene: TRBV28
D gene: TRBD2
CDR3 protein: CASSLSGREQFF
CDR3 DNA: TGTGCCAGCAGCTTAAGCGGGAGGGAGCAGTTCTTC

J gene: TRBJ2-3
clone size: few
V gene: TRBV10-1
D gene: TRBD1
CDR3 protein: CASSDYRGVEDTQYF
CDR3 DNA: TGCGCCAGCAGTGATTACAGGGGGGTCGAAGATACGCAGTATTTT

J gene: TRBJ2-7
clone size: -
V gene: TRBV28
D gene: -
CDR3 protein: CASSLPSIPYEQYF
CDR3 DNA: TGTGCCAGCAGTTTACCTTCTATCCCCTACGAGCAGTACTTC

J gene: TRBJ1-2
clone size: -
V gene: TRBV30
D gene: -
CDR3 protein: CAWGTFHGYTF
CDR3 DNA: TGTGCCTGGGGGACATTTCATGGCTACACCTTC

J gene: TRBJ2-1
clone size: -
V gene: TRBV27
D gene: -
CDR3 protein: CASSLQGRYNEQFF
CDR3 DNA: TGTGCCAGCAGTTTACAGGGAAGGTACAATGAGCAGTTCTTC

J gene: TRBJ2-3
clone size: -
V gene: TRBV29-1
D gene: -
CDR3 protein: CSVVVQGITDTQYF
CDR3 DNA: TGCAGCGTTGTAGTACAGGGTATCACAGATACGCAGTATTTT

J gene: TRBJ2-3
clone size: few
V gene: TRBV27
D gene: -
CDR3 protein: CASSRPGHTDTQYF
CDR3 DNA: TGTGCCAGCAGCCGGCCGGGCCACACAGATACGCAGTATTTT

J gene: TRBJ1-1
clone size: -
V gene: TRBV18
D gene: TRBD1
CDR3 protein: CASSQFGTANEAFF
CDR3 DNA: TGTGCCAGCTCGCAGTTTGGGACAGCTAATGAAGCTTTCTTT

J gene: TRBJ1-2
clone size: few
V gene: TRBV5-8
D gene: TRBD1
CDR3 protein: CASTPRDRPHYGYTF
CDR3 DNA: TGTGCCAGCACCCCAAGGGACAGGCCGCACTATGGCTACACCTTC

J gene: TRBJ2-3
clone size: -
V gene: TRBV5-5
D gene: TRBD1
CDR3 protein: CASSLSGTGATDTQYF
CDR3 DNA: TGTGCCAGCAGCTTGTCCGGGACAGGGGCAACAGATACGCAGTATTTT

J gene: TRBJ2-5
clone size: few
V gene: TRBV28
D gene: -
CDR3 protein: CASSPTMREIQYF
CDR3 DNA: TGTGCCAGCAGTCCCACGATGCGAGAGATCCAGTACTTC

J gene: TRBJ2-7
clone size: few
V gene: TRBV10-3
D gene: -
CDR3 protein: CAVNPGISYEQYF
CDR3 DNA: TGTGCCGTCAACCCCGGGATTTCCTACGAGCAGTACTTC

J gene: TRBJ2-7
clone size: -
V gene: TRBV9
D gene: TRBD1
CDR3 protein: CASSPRQGISEQYF
CDR3 DNA: TGTGCCAGCAGCCCGAGACAGGGAATAAGCGAGCAGTACTTC

J gene: TRBJ2-7
clone size: many
V gene: TRBV12-3/TRBV12-4
D gene: -
CDR3 protein: CASSLGGMRYEQYF
CDR3 DNA: TGTGCCAGCAGTTTAGGAGGGATGAGGTACGAGCAGTACTTC

J gene: TRBJ2-1
clone size: many
V gene: TRBV12-3/TRBV12-4
D gene: TRBD1
CDR3 protein: CASSSAGQGAVGEQFF
CDR3 DNA: TGTGCCAGCAGTTCCGCGGGACAGGGGGCGGTAGGTGAGCAGTTCTTC

J gene: TRBJ1-3
clone size: few
V gene: TRBV2
D gene: -
CDR3 protein: CASRTPRRGSSGNTIYF
CDR3 DNA: TGTGCCAGCAGGACGCCCCGTCGGGGGAGCTCTGGAAACACCATATATTTT

J gene: TRBJ2-5
clone size: few
V gene: TRBV6-1
D gene: -
CDR3 protein: CASSEGWVATETQYF
CDR3 DNA: TGTGCCAGCAGTGAAGGTTGGGTAGCTACAGAGACCCAGTACTTC

J gene: TRBJ1-3
clone size: -
V gene: TRBV7-2
D gene: -
CDR3 protein: CASSLSRNTIYF
CDR3 DNA: TGTGCCAGCAGCTTATCCCGAAACACCATATATTTT

J gene: TRBJ1-5
clone size: few
V gene: TRBV6-1
D gene: TRBD1
CDR3 protein: CASSFFRDRGSDSNQPQHF
CDR3 DNA: TGTGCCAGCAGCTTCTTCCGGGACAGGGGTTCTGATAGCAATCAGCCCCAGCATTTT

J gene: TRBJ2-5
clone size: few
V gene: TRBV29-1
D gene: TRBD2
CDR3 protein: CSVEKSRASGQETQYF
CDR3 DNA: TGCAGCGTTGAAAAGTCGCGGGCTAGCGGACAAGAGACCCAGTACTTC

J gene: TRBJ1-5
clone size: many
V gene: TRBV6-1
D gene: -
CDR3 protein: CASSGGVASQPQHF
CDR3 DNA: TGTGCCAGCAGTGGAGGGGTAGCAAGTCAGCCCCAGCATTTT

J gene: TRBJ2-7
clone size: many
V gene: TRBV6-1
D gene: -
CDR3 protein: CASRRAESYEQYF
CDR3 DNA: TGTGCCAGCAGGAGGGCAGAAAGTTACGAGCAGTACTTC

J gene: TRBJ2-2
clone size: many
V gene: TRBV7-9
D gene: -
CDR3 protein: CASTLVAGNSYTGELFF
CDR3 DNA: TGTGCCAGCACCCTAGTTGCGGGTAACTCCTACACCGGGGAGCTGTTTTTT

J gene: TRBJ1-3
clone size: -
V gene: TRBV6-5
D gene: TRBD1
CDR3 protein: CASSWDRLSGNTIYF
CDR3 DNA: TGTGCCAGCAGTTGGGACAGACTCTCTGGAAACACCATATATTTT

J gene: TRBJ2-5
clone size: -
V gene: TRBV20-1
D gene: -
CDR3 protein: CSVEKKYQETQYF
CDR3 DNA: TGCAGTGTTGAGAAGAAGTACCAAGAGACCCAGTACTTC

J gene: TRBJ2-1
clone size: many
V gene: TRBV3-1
D gene: TRBD1
CDR3 protein: CASSQSDRGHYNEQFF
CDR3 DNA: TGTGCCAGCAGCCAATCCGACAGGGGGCACTACAATGAGCAGTTCTTC

J gene: TRBJ2-7
clone size: many
V gene: TRBV7-9
D gene: -
CDR3 protein: CASSSTGTRFYEQYF
CDR3 DNA: TGTGCCAGCAGCAGTACCGGGACAAGATTCTACGAGCAGTACTTC